Below, one T cell receptor beta chain is given with its context. What it binds is unknown. This sample is part of a study of shared clonotypes between healthy human individuals. Overall study findings and caveats: Apart from blood, nothing was sampled; tissue repertoires likely differ.

The assay used deep level. Sequencing was performed with immunoSEQ multiplex PCR; in TCRdb, only in-frame clones are kept and a portion is missing. Of roughly 810,000 clones in the sample, approximately 96% are singletons; the top ten hold roughly 0.23%. Germline trimming cut 1 base from V and 5 bases from J; bases unmatched to any gene: 15. The CDR3 sequence is 19 residues long. Germline loops: CDR1 MGHRA, CDR2 YSYEKL. Only CD45RO-negative cells positively selected for CCR7 counted as naive CD8 cells, so terminally differentiated effector memory CD45RA+ cells were excluded. V usage is TRBV4-1 and J usage is TRBJ2-1; 9 bases fit TRBD2. The specimen sequenced was naive CD8+ T cells sorted from blood. This TCR came from a man aged 25 to 40 in good health. CDR3 loop: CASSQAWPRLADGHNEQFF. The CDR3 nucleotides are TGCGCCAGCAGCCAAGCATGGCCAAGACTAGCGGATGGTCACAATGAGCAGTTCTTC.